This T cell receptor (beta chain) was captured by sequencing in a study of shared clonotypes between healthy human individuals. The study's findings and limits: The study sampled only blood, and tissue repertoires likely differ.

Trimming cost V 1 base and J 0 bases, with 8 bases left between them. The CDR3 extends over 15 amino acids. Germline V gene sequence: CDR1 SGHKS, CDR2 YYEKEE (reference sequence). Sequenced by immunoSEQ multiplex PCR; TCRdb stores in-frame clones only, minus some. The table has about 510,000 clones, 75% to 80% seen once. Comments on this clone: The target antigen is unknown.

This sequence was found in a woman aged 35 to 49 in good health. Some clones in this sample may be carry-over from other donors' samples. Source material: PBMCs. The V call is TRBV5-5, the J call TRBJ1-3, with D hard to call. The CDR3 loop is CASSLSVFSGNTIYF. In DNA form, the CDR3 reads TGTGCCAGCAGCTTGTCAGTATTCTCTGGAAACACCATATATTTT.